The 17 T cell receptor beta chains given below trace back to one sample, sequenced in a study of blood T cells in healthy people across ages. A sample-barcoded 5' primer and a J-beta primer mix were used in a second PCR of roughly 6 to 11 cycles. Using its own MiXCR run on the 5' RACE reads, TCRdb lists one record per CDR3 protein. This sample carries 700,000 or so distinct CDR3 sequences, 22% of them seen once, and the ten largest clones take approximately 20%. The sample was blood. These receptors were taken from a man in his 70s in good health.

This clonotype was found a few times. The rearrangement links TRBV5-1 to TRBJ1-4; D is unclear. Germline lookup yields CDR1 SGHRS and CDR2 YFSETQ. Trimming took 4 bases from V and 4 from J, leaving 17 bases between them. This CDR3 spans 16 amino acids. The CDR3 bases are TGCGCCAGCAGCCCCACCGCCCGGGTTAGTAATGAAAAACTGTTTTTT. This translates into CASSPTARVSNEKLFF.

The V call is TRBV5-1, the J call TRBJ2-6; 7 nucleotides agree with TRBD1. The CDR3 consists of 17 residues. The V gene end was trimmed by 3 bases and the J gene end by 0 bases; junction bases not matched to a gene: 6. Germline CDR1 SGHRS, CDR2 YFSETQ. This chain's CDR3 is CASSWDSPLSGANVLTF. For the CDR3, the DNA is TGCGCCAGCAGCTGGGACAGTCCGCTCTCTGGGGCCAACGTCCTGACTTTC.

The table lists this clonotype with a few counts. This chain joins TRBV12-3 or TRBV12-4 and TRBJ1-2; TRBD1 is a possible D gene (6 bases). V was pared by 6 bases and J by 2 bases, with 13 bases between. The CDR3 runs 14 residues. CDR3 bases: TGTGCCAGCAGCAGACAGGCCGAAAACTATGGCTACACCTTC. Translation: CASSRQAENYGYTF.

The chain recombines TRBV29-1 with TRBJ1-2; 7 positions match TRBD1. CDR1 SQVTM and CDR2 ANQGSEA come from the germline V gene. This CDR3 contains 13 residues. Trimming at V came to 1 base and at J to 1 base, leaving 0 bases not matched to a gene. This chain's CDR3 is CSVEGDSNYGYTF. CDR3 sequence (DNA): TGCAGCGTTGAAGGGGACAGTAACTATGGCTACACCTTC.

The chain is built from TRBV11-2 and TRBJ2-2; 9 nucleotides match TRBD1. Germline V gene lookup returns CDR1 SGHAT and CDR2 FQNNGV. Trimming removed 7 bases from V and 5 bases from J; junction bases left unmatched: 11. CDR3 length equals 16 residues. DNA for the CDR3: TGTGCCAGCATCCTGTTGGGACAGGGAGGGACCGGGGAGCTGTTTTTT. Encoded protein: CASILLGQGGTGELFF.

The gene calls are TRBV5-1 and TRBJ1-4; D is unresolved. The length of the CDR3 is 12 residues. V gave up 2 bases and J gave up 12 bases, with 11 bases separating them. Germline loops: CDR1 SGHRS, CDR2 YFSETQ. CDR3 amino acids: CASSFDGVELFF. The DNA of the CDR3 is TGCGCCAGCAGCTTCGATGGGGTGGAACTGTTTTTT.

This clonotype was seen a handful of times. This rearrangement joins TRBV15 to TRBJ2-5; D is uncertain. V was shortened by 4 bases and J by 4 bases, with 10 bases between the two germline ends. The CDR3 runs to 13 residues. Germline V gene lookup returns CDR1 LNHNV and CDR2 YYDKDF (reference sequence). CDR3: CATSIQYRETQYF. The CDR3 region has the DNA TGTGCCACCAGCATACAATACCGAGAGACCCAGTACTTC.

J is TRBJ1-4 and V is TRBV12-3 or TRBV12-4; D is unclear. The CDR3 sequence is 15 residues long. Trimming pared 5 bases from V and 6 bases from J, leaving 16 bases between. The CDR3 here is CASSDRTLGHEKLFF. Here the CDR3 DNA reads TGTGCCAGCAGTGACCGGACGTTGGGCCATGAAAAACTGTTTTTT.

The chain recombines TRBV29-1 with TRBJ2-5, with 8 positions matching TRBD2. With the DNA end fitting TRBJ2-7 better, the J assignment may be wrong. The CDR3 contains 15 residues. Germline CDR1 SQVTM, CDR2 ANQGSEA. The CDR3 coding sequence is TGCAGCGTTGCCTCGGGGGCGGGAGGCTCCTACGAGCAGTACTTC. It specifies CSVASGAGGSYEQYF.

This clonotype was seen only a few times. The chain recombines TRBV21-1 with TRBJ2-1; whether TRBD1, the table's D call, matches the DNA was not checked. The J call may be wrong; the DNA end is better matched by TRBJ2-7. TRBV21-1 is recorded as a pseudogene. There are 16 residues in the CDR3. The CDR3 region is CASSNTGTGGIYEQYV. DNA for the CDR3: TGTGCCAGCAGCAATACCGGGACAGGGGGCATCTACGAGCAGTACGTC.

There are a few counts of this clonotype. The genes are TRBV6-1 and TRBJ2-3, with 7 bases lining up with TRBD2. The length of the CDR3 is 16 residues. V was pared by 0 bases and J by 3 bases, with 6 bases of the junction left unmatched. Germline loops: CDR1 MNHNS, CDR2 SASEGT. Here the CDR3 reads CASSEALGGGTDTQYF. The DNA for the CDR3 is TGTGCCAGCAGTGAAGCGCTTGGCGGGGGTACAGATACGCAGTATTTT.

CDR3 coding DNA: TGTGCCAGCAGCCAGCGTCCGGCCGTGAACACTGAAGCTTTCTTT. Translated: CASSQRPAVNTEAFF. The chain carries TRBV3-1 and TRBJ1-1; D call uncertain. The V gene's germline CDR1 is LGHDT and CDR2 YNNKEL (reference sequence). V gave up 3 bases and J gave up 0 bases, with 11 bases separating them. The CDR3 sequence is 15 residues long. The full variable domain, rest sourced from reference TRBV3-1 and TRBJ1-1, is DTAVSQTPKYLVTQMGNDKSIKCEQNLGHDTMYWYKQDSKKFLKIMFSYNNKELIINETVPNRFSPKSPDKAHLNLHINSLELGDSAVYFCASSQRPAVNTEAFFGQGTRLTVV.

This clonotype was recorded a few times. The chain carries TRBV20-1 and TRBJ1-6; D gene unclear. Trimming removed 6 bases from V and 1 base from J, with 13 bases in between. The germline CDR1 and CDR2 sequences are DFQATT and SNEGSKA (reference sequence). The length of the CDR3 is 15 residues. CDR3 sequence (DNA): TGCAGTGCCCGGAGACGGGGTTCCTATAATTCACCCCTCCACTTT. Residues: CSARRRGSYNSPLHF.

This clonotype came up a few times. This chain connects TRBV5-1 to TRBJ2-3, with D possibly TRBD1 on 6 matching bases. The CDR3 extends over 15 amino acids. V was pared by 7 bases and J by 0 bases, with 15 bases between. The germline V gene encodes CDR1 SGHRS and CDR2 YFSETQ. CDR3 protein: CASVKAGASTDTQYF. DNA of the CDR3: TGCGCCAGCGTGAAGGCAGGGGCGAGCACAGATACGCAGTATTTT.

The J gene is TRBJ1-5, the V gene TRBV5-6; no firm D call. The CDR3 has 13 residues. V dropped 1 base and J dropped 6 bases, with 8 bases sitting between them. Germline assignment: CDR1 SGHDT and CDR2 YYEEEE. Here the CDR3 DNA reads TGTGCCAGCAGCTTGTATAGGTCTCAGCCCCAGCATTTT. This encodes CASSLYRSQPQHF. Full variable domain (rest looked up from reference TRBV5-6 and TRBJ1-5): DAGVTQSPTHLIKTRGQQVTLRCSPKSGHDTVSWYQQALGQGPQFIFQYYEEEERQRGNFPDRFSGHQFPNYSSELNVNALLLGDSALYLCASSLYRSQPQHFGDGTRLSIL.

The CDR3 loop is CASSLEGRGTGELFF. CDR3 nucleotide sequence: TGTGCCAGCAGCTTAGAAGGCAGGGGGACCGGGGAGCTGTTTTTT. The V and J genes are TRBV7-2 and TRBJ2-2, with 7 bases that match TRBD1. Germline CDR1 SGHTA, CDR2 FQGNSA. The CDR3 runs to 15 residues. The V and J ends lost 1 base and 5 bases, in that order; junction bases with no gene match: 4.

This rearrangement joins TRBV11-2 to TRBJ2-1; D not certain. The germline V gene has CDR1 SGHAT and CDR2 FQNNGV. V lost 0 bases, J lost 8 bases, and 11 bases lay in between. The length of the CDR3 is 14 residues. CDR3 residues: CASSLDSAVHEQFF. The CDR3 DNA follows: TGTGCCAGCAGCTTAGATAGTGCGGTCCATGAGCAGTTCTTC.